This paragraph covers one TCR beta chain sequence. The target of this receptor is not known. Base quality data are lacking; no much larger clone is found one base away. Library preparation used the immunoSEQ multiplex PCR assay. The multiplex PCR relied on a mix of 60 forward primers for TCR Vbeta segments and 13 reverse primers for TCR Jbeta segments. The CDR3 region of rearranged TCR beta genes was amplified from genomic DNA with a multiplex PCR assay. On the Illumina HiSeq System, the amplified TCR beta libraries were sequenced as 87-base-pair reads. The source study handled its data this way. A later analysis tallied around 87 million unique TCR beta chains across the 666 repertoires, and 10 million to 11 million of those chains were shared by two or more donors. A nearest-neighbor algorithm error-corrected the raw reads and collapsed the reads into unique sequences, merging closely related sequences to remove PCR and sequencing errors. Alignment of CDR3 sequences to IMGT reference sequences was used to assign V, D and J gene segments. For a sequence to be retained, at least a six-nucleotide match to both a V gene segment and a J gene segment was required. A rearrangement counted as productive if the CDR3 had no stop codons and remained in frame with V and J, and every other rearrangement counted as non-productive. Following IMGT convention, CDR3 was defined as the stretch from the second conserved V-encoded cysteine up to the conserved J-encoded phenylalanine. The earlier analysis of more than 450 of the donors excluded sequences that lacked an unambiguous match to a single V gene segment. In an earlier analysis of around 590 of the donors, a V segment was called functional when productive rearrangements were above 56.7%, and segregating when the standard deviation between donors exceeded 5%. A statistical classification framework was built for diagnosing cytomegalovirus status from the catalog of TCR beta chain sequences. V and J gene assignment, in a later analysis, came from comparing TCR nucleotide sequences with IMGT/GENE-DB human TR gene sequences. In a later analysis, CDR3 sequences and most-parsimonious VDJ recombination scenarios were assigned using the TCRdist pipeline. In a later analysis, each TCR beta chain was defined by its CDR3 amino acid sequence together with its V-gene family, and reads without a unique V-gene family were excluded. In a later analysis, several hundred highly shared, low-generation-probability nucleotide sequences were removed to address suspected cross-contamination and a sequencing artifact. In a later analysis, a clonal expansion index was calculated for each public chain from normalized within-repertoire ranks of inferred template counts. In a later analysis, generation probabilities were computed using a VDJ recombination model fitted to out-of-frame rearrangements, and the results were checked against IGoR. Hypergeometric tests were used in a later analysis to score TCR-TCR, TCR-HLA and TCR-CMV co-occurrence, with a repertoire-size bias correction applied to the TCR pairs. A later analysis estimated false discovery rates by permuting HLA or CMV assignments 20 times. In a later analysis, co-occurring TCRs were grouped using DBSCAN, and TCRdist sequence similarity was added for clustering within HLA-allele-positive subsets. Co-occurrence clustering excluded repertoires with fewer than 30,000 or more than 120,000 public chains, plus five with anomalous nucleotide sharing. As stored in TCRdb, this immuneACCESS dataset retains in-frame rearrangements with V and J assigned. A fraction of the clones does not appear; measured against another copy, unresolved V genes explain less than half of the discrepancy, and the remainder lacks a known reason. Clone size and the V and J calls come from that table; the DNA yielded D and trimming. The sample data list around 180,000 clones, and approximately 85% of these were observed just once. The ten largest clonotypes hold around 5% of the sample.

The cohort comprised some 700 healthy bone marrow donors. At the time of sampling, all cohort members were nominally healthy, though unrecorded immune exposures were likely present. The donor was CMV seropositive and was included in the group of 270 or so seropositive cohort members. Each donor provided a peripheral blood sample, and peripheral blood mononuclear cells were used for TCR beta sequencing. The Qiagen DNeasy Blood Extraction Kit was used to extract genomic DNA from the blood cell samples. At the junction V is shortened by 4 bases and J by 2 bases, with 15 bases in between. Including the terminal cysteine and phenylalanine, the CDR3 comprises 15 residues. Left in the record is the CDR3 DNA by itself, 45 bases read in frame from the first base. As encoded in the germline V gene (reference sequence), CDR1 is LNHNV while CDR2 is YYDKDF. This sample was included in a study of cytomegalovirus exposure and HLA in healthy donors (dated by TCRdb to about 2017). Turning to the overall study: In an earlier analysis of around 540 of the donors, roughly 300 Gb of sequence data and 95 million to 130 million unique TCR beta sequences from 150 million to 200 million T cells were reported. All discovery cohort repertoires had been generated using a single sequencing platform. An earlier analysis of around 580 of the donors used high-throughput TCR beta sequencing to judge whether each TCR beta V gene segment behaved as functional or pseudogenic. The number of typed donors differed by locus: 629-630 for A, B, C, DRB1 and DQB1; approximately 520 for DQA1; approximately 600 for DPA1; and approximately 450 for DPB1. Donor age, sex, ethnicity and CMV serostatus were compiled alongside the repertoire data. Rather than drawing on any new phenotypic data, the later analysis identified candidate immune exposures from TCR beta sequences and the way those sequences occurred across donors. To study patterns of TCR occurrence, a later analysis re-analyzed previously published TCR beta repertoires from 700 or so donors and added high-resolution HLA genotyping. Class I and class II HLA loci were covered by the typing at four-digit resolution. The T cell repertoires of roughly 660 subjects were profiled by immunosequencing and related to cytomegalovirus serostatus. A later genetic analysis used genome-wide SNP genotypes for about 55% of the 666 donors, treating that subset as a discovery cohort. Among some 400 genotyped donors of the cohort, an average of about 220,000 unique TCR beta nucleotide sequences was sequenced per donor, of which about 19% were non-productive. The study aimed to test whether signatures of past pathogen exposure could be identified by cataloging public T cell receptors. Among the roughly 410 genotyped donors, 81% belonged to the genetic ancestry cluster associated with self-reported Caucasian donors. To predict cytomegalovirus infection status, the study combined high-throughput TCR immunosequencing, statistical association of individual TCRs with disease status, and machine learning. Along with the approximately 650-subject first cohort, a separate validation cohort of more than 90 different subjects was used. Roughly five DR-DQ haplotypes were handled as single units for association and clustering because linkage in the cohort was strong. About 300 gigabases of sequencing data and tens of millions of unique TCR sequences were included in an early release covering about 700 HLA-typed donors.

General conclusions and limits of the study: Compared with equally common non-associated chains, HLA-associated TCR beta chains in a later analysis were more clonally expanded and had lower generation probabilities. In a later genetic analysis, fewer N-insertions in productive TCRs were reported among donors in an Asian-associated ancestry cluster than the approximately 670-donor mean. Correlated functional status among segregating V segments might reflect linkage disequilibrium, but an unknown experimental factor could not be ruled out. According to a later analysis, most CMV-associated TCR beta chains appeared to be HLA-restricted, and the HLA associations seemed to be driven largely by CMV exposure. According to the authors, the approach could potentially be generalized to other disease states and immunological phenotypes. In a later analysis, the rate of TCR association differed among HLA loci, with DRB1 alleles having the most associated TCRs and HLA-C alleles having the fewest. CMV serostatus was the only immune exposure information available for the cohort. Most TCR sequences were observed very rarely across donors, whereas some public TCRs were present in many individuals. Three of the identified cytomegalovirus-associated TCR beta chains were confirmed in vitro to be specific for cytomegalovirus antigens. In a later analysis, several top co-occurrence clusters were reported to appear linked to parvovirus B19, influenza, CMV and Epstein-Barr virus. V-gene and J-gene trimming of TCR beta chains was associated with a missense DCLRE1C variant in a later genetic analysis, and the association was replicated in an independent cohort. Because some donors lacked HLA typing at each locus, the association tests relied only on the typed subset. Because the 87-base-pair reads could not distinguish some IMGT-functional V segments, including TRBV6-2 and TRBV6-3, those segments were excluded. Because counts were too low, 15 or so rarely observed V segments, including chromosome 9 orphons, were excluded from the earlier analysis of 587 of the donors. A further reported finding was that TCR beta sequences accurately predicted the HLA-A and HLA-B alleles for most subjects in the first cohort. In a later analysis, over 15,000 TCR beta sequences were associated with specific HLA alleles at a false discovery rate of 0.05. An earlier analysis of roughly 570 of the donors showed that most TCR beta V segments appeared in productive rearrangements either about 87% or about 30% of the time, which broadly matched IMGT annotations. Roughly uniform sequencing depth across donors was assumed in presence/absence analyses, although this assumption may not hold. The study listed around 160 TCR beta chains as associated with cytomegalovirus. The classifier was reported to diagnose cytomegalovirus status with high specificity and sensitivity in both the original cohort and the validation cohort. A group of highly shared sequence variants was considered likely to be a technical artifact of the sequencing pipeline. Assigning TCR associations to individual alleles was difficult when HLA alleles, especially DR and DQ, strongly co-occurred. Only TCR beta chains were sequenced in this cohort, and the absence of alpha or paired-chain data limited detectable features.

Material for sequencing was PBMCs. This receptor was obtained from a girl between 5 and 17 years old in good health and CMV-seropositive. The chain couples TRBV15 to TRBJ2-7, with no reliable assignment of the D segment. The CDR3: CATSIQRGSAYEQYF. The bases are TGTGCCACCAGCATACAACGTGGCAGTGCCTACGAGCAGTACTTC.